This paragraph covers one T cell receptor (beta chain) sequence. Its antigen is still unknown. CDR3 length: 18 amino acids. The trim removed 1 base at V and 4 bases at J, leaving 15 bases unmatched. The germline CDR1 and CDR2 sequences are MGHRA and YSYEKL. The data stem from a study of shared clonotypes between healthy human individuals. Generated by immunoSEQ multiplex PCR, the TCRdb table keeps only in-frame clones and is missing some. The sample lists more than 400,000 clones, around 80% seen once, with around 13% in the top ten. Findings and caveats of the study: Clonotype sharing across donors was expected to vary with sequencing depth.

All donors qualified as healthy HIV-negative adults and had experienced no recent acute infections or vaccinations. The sequenced sample was PBMCs. This TCR was sampled from a middle-aged woman in good health. Some clones in this sample may be carry-over from other donors' samples. The chain is built from TRBV4-1 and TRBJ2-7; TRBD2 matches at 8 bases. The CDR3 DNA reads as TGCGCCAGCAGCCAAGCTTTTACCGTAGCGGGGATAAGTTACGAGCAGTACTTC. Amino acid sequence: CASSQAFTVAGISYEQYF.